This T cell receptor beta chain was observed in a study of control samples from healthy donors and cancer patients. This CDR3 has 11 residues. Produced via immunoSEQ multiplex PCR; TCRdb's table is partial and in-frame only. The table shows about 150,000 clones, with roughly 94% occurring only once. Note on this clone: An end of the junction does not agree with germline; a read error may underlie this.

This clonotype originated in a man aged 35-49 years in good health. Sequenced input: blood. The chain has TRBV12-3 or TRBV12-4 and TRBJ1-1; D is ambiguous. The CDR3 DNA reads as TGTGCCAGCACCCTGGGCCCTGACGCTTTCTTT. Its translation is CASTLGPDAFF.